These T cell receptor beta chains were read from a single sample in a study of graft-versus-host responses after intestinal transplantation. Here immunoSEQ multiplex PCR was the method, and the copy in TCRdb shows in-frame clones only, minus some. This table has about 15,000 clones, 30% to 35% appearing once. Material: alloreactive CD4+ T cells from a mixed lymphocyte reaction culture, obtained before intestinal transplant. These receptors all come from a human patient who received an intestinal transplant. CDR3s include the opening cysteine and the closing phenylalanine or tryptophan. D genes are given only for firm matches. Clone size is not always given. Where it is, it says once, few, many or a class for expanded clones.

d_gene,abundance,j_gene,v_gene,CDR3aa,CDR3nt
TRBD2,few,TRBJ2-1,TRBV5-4,CASSFHRTSGSHEQFF,TGTGCCAGCAGCTTTCATAGGACTAGCGGGTCCCATGAGCAGTTCTTC
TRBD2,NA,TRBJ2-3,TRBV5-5,CASSPLSGGGVQYF,TGTGCCAGCAGTCCCCTGTCGGGCGGGGGGGTGCAGTATTTT
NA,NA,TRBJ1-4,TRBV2,CASHRESTNEKLFF,TGTGCCAGCCACCGGGAGTCAACTAATGAAAAACTGTTTTTT
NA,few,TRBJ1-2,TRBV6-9,CASSYRADYGYTF,TGTGCCAGCAGTTACCGGGCTGATTATGGCTACACCTTC
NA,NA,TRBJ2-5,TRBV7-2,CASSLGARQVETQYF,TGTGCCAGCAGCTTAGGGGCCCGACAGGTGGAGACCCAGTACTTC
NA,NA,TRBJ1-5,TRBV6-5,CASSYSWEPQHF,TGTGCCAGCAGTTACTCGTGGGAGCCCCAGCATTTT
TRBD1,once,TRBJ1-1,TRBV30,CAGDRRGRDPEAFF,TGTGCCGGGGACAGGCGGGGTCGAGACCCTGAAGCTTTCTTT
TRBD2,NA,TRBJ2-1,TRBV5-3,CARSLERERLGNEQFF,TGTGCCAGAAGCTTAGAGCGGGAGCGACTCGGCAATGAGCAGTTCTTC
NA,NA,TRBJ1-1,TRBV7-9,CASSLRGGTEAFF,TGTGCCAGCAGCTTACGGGGTGGGACTGAAGCTTTCTTT
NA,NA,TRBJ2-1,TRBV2,CATSQESSYNEQFF,TGTGCCACCTCGCAGGAAAGCTCCTACAATGAGCAGTTCTTC
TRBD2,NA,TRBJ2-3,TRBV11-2,CASSLWVTGGRTDTQYF,TGTGCCAGCAGCTTATGGGTCACGGGGGGTCGCACAGATACGCAGTATTTT
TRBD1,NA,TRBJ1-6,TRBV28,CASSLYPRQGESPLHF,TGTGCCAGCAGTTTATATCCCCGACAGGGGGAATCACCCCTCCACTTT
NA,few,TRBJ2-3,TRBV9,CASSVRDSPTQYF,TGTGCCAGCAGCGTCCGGGACTCCCCTACGCAGTATTTT
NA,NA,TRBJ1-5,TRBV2,CASNRQFQPQHF,TGTGCCAGCAATAGACAGTTTCAGCCCCAGCATTTT
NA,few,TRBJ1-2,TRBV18,CASSPPEVSGSGYTF,TGTGCCAGCTCACCTCCGGAGGTCTCTGGGTCTGGCTACACCTTC
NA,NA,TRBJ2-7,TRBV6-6,CASSNTSPSYEQYF,TGTGCCAGCAGTAATACCTCCCCCTCCTACGAGCAGTACTTC
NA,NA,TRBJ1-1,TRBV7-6,CASSLRTLPGNTEAFF,TGTGCCAGCAGCTTACGGACCCTCCCGGGTAACACTGAAGCTTTCTTT
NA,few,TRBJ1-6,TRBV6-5,CASSPLRDNSPLHF,TGTGCCAGCAGCCCACTCAGGGATAATTCACCCCTCCACTTT
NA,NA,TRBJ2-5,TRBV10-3,CAISERRGLQETQYF,TGTGCCATCAGTGAGCGCAGGGGCCTCCAAGAGACCCAGTACTTC
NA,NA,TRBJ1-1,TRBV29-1,CSGLQDGGTEAFF,TGCAGCGGTCTACAAGACGGTGGCACTGAAGCTTTCTTT
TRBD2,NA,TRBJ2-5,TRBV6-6,CASMGGGETQYF,TGTGCCAGCATGGGGGGGGGAGAGACCCAGTACTTC
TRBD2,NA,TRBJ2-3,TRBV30,CAFRLAGTDTQYF,TGTGCCTTCAGACTAGCGGGAACAGATACGCAGTATTTT
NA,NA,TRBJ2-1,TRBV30,CAWSFGSGYNEQFF,TGTGCCTGGAGTTTTGGTAGCGGCTACAATGAGCAGTTCTTC
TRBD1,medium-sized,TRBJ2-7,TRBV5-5,CASSPLEGASYEQYF,TGTGCCAGCAGCCCCCTCGAGGGGGCGAGTTACGAGCAGTACTTC
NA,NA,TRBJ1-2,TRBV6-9,CASIYGLSTNYGYTF,TGTGCCAGCATCTACGGTCTCAGCACTAACTATGGCTACACCTTC
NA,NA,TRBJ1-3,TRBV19,CASRDEGNTIYF,TGTGCCAGTAGGGATGAAGGAAACACCATATATTTT
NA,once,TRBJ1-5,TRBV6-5,CASRGNQPQHF,TGTGCCAGCAGGGGCAACCAGCCCCAGCATTTT
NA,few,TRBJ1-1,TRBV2,CASSLQGFSVNTEAFF,TGTGCCAGCAGTCTTCAGGGTTTCTCTGTGAACACTGAAGCTTTCTTT
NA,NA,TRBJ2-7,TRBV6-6,CASSYSIGPYEQYF,TGTGCCAGCAGTTACTCAATCGGACCTTACGAGCAGTACTTC
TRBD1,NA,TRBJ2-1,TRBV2,CASRDVRGLDEQFF,TGTGCCAGCAGAGACGTCAGGGGGCTGGATGAGCAGTTCTTC
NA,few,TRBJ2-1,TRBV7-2,CASSQTVTSYNEQFF,TGTGCCAGCAGTCAAACAGTTACCTCCTACAATGAGCAGTTCTTC
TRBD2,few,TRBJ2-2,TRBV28,CASSVAGGTAGELFF,TGTGCCTCCTCGGTGGCGGGAGGTACGGCCGGGGAGCTGTTTTTT
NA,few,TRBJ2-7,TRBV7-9,CASSLAPWTATYEQYF,TGTGCCAGCAGCTTAGCGCCGTGGACAGCCACCTACGAGCAGTACTTC
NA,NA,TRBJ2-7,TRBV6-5,CARRTAHAYEQYF,TGTGCCAGGAGGACAGCCCACGCCTACGAGCAGTACTTC
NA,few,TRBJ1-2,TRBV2,CASSLGSGGYTF,TGTGCCAGCAGTTTAGGCTCAGGGGGCTACACCTTC
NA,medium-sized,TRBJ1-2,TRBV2,CASSVTEYGYTF,TGTGCCAGCAGTGTAACCGAGTATGGCTACACCTTC
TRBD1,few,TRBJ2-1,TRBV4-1,CASSQGDRADDEQFF,TGTGCCAGCAGCCAAGGGGACAGGGCGGACGATGAGCAGTTCTTC
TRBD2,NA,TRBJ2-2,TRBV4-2,CASTLNPGTTGRGELFF,TGTGCCAGCACCCTCAATCCCGGGACTACCGGTAGAGGGGAGCTGTTTTTT
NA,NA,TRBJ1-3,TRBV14,CASSQIQGNTIYF,TGTGCCAGCAGCCAAATTCAAGGAAACACCATATATTTT
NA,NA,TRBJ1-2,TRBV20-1,CSAIQGYTF,TGCAGTGCGATTCAGGGCTACACCTTC
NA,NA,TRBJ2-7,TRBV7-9,CASSSRLFHSYEQYF,TGTGCCAGCAGCTCAAGGCTTTTTCACTCCTACGAGCAGTACTTC
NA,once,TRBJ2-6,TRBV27,CASSLQVGANVLTF,TGTGCCAGCAGTTTACAGGTTGGGGCCAACGTCCTGACTTTC
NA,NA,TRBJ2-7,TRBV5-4,CASSLGGQRIVYEQYF,TGTGCCAGCAGCTTGGGCGGACAGAGGATTGTCTACGAGCAGTACTTC
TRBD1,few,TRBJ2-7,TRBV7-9,CASSPVPAGTGGSYEQYF,TGTGCCAGCAGCCCAGTCCCCGCCGGGACAGGGGGATCCTACGAGCAGTACTTC
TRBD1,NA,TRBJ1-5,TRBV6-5,CASKGAGQRGQPQHF,TGTGCCAGCAAGGGGGCCGGACAAAGAGGACAGCCCCAGCATTTT
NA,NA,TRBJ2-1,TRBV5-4,CASSLPLAGKVINEQFF,TGTGCCAGCAGTTTACCCCTCGCCGGGAAGGTAATAAATGAGCAGTTCTTC
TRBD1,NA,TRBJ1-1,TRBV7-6,CASSLQGAEAFF,TGTGCCAGCAGCTTGCAGGGGGCTGAAGCTTTCTTT
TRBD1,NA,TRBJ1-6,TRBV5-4,CASSGGQSRNSPLHF,TGTGCCAGCAGCGGGGGACAGTCTAGAAATTCACCCCTCCACTTT
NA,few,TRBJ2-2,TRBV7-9,CASSLRRGANTGELFF,TGTGCCAGCAGCTTACGCCGCGGGGCGAACACCGGGGAGCTGTTTTTT
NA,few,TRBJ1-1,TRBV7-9,CASSLRLTEAFF,TGTGCCAGCAGCCTAAGGTTGACTGAAGCTTTCTTT
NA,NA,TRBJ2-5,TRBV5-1,CASSLDGGETQYF,TGCGCCAGCAGCTTGGATGGGGGGGAGACCCAGTACTTC
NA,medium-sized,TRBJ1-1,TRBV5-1,CASSLARPNTEAFF,TGCGCCAGCAGCTTGGCCAGGCCGAACACTGAAGCTTTCTTT
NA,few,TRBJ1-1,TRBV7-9,CASSLKGVRNTEAFF,TGTGCCAGCAGCTTAAAAGGGGTCCGGAACACTGAAGCTTTCTTT